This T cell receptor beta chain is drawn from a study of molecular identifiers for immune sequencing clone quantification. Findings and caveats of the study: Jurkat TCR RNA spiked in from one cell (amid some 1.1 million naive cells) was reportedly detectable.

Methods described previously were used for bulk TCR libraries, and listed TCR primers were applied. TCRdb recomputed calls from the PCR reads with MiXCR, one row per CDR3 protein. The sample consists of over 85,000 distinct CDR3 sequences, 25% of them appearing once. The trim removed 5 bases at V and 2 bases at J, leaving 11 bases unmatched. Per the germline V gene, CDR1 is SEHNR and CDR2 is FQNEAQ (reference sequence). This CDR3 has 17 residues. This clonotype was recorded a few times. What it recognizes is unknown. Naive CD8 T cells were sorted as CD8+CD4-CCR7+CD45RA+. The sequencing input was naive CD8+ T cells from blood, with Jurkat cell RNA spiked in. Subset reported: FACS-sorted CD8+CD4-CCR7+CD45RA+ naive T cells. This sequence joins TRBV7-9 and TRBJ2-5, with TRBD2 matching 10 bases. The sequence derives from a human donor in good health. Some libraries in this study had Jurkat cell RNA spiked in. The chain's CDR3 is CASSQGSGGPRQETQYF. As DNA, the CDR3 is TGTGCCAGCAGCCAGGGTAGCGGGGGGCCTCGGCAAGAGACCCAGTACTTC.